The 20 T cell receptor beta chains below come from one sample, sequenced in a study of T-cell reconstitution after alpha-beta-depleted transplantation in children. The TCRbeta library was prepared with unique molecular identifiers. MiXCR, applied by TCRdb to the PCR reads, yields one record per CDR3 protein. Of over 100,000 distinct CDR3 sequences in the sample, roughly 7.2% are singletons; the top ten hold around 15%. Sequencing was performed on PBMCs, taken before TCRalphabeta/CD19-depleted stem cell transplant. These receptors were collected from a boy aged 2 to 10 with acute lymphoblastic leukemia, due to receive a stem cell transplant.

A few counts support this clonotype. The chain joins TRBV2 to TRBJ1-6; D unclear. Germline V gene sequence: CDR1 SNHLY, CDR2 FYNNEI. Deletions cut 0 bases from V and 11 bases from J, with 14 bases between. The CDR3 is 15 amino acids. The CDR3 bases are TGTGCCAGCAGTGAAGCCGAGGGCCGAGGACCACCCCTCCACTTT. Amino acids: CASSEAEGRGPPLHF.

The DNA for the CDR3 is TGTGCCAGCAGTTTAGGAGGGGATGGGCAGCCCCAGCATTTT. The encoded protein is CASSLGGDGQPQHF. The V and J genes are TRBV12-3 or TRBV12-4 and TRBJ1-5; tentatively, D is TRBD1 (5 bases). Trimming stripped 1 base from V and 7 bases from J, with 11 bases between. This CDR3 spans 14 amino acids.

The gene calls are TRBV6-5 and TRBJ2-7; D unclear. Trimming stripped 0 bases from V and 1 base from J, with 10 bases between. Germline values: CDR1 MNHEY, CDR2 SVGAGI. The CDR3 spans 15 residues. CDR3 amino acids: CASSYSVQLSYEQYF. The DNA for the CDR3 is TGTGCCAGCAGTTACTCGGTCCAGCTGTCCTACGAGCAGTACTTC.

This clonotype has a handful of counts. The chain combines TRBV15 with TRBJ2-6, with unresolved D. V was pared by 8 bases and J by 1 base, with 6 bases between. CDR3 length: 13 residues. CDR1 is LNHNV, CDR2 YYDKDF, per germline (reference sequence). The CDR3 DNA is TGTGCCACCGTACGTTCTGGGGCCAACGTCCTGACTTTC. This translates into CATVRSGANVLTF.

Only a few counts were recorded for this clonotype. The rearrangement links TRBV15 to TRBJ2-1, with D perhaps being TRBD1 or TRBD2 (5 bases each). Germline CDR1 and CDR2: LNHNV and YYDKDF (reference sequence). V was cut by 5 bases and J by 6 bases, with 23 bases left in between. This CDR3 contains 17 residues. For the CDR3, the DNA is TGTGCCACCAGCCCCCTCATCCCGGCTAGTGGGGGCAATGAGCAGTTCTTC. It yields the protein CATSPLIPASGGNEQFF.

There are many counts of this clonotype. The chain couples TRBV10-2 to TRBJ1-3; D is unresolved. Germline V gene sequence: CDR1 WSHSY, CDR2 SAAADI. V lost 3 bases, J lost 5 bases, and 11 bases lay in between. This CDR3 has 14 residues. CDR3 bases: TGCGCCAGCAGTGATTGGGAGTCTCGAAACACCATATATTTT. This codes for CASSDWESRNTIYF.

This clonotype was counted only a few times. This chain connects TRBV5-1 to TRBJ2-3, with 8 bases matching TRBD2. Germline lookup yields CDR1 SGHRS and CDR2 YFSETQ. The CDR3 covers 14 residues. V was pared by 4 bases and J by 3 bases, with 4 bases of the junction left unmatched. CDR3 coding DNA: TGCGCCAGCAGCCGGGGGGGTGAGACAGATACGCAGTATTTT. It yields the protein CASSRGGETDTQYF.

This clonotype showed up just a few times. The chain couples TRBV20-1 to TRBJ2-5; 9 bases agree with TRBD2. Trimming cost V 6 bases and J 4 bases; bases outside gene matches: 9. The germline gives CDR1 DFQATT, CDR2 SNEGSKA (reference sequence). The CDR3 sequence is 14 residues long. CDR3 nucleotides: TGCAGTGCGACGCGGGGGGGAAGGATAGAGACCCAGTACTTC. It translates to CSATRGGRIETQYF.

This clonotype was recorded at least ten times. The chain uses TRBV7-9 and TRBJ2-3; D unclear. This CDR3 is 11 amino acids long. Germline assignment: CDR1 SEHNR and CDR2 FQNEAQ (reference sequence). Trimming took 7 bases from V and 6 from J, leaving 8 bases between them. CDR3 protein: CASTARDTQYF. The CDR3 nucleotides read TGTGCCAGCACAGCGCGGGATACGCAGTATTTT.

This clonotype was observed at least ten times. The chain employs TRBV9 and TRBJ2-7; D is perhaps TRBD1 (6 bases). Germline loops: CDR1 SGDLS, CDR2 YYNGEE. The length of the CDR3 is 17 residues. V lost 5 bases to trimming and J lost 7 bases, with 28 bases between them. CDR3 residues: CASSQGLAWTGRREQYF. The CDR3 nucleotides read TGTGCCAGCAGTCAGGGGTTAGCTTGGACGGGTAGGCGGGAGCAGTACTTC.

The gene calls are TRBV27 and TRBJ1-1; TRBD1 aligns across 7 bases. Germline CDR1 is MNHEY and CDR2 is SMNVEV (reference sequence). CDR3 size: 15 residues. The junction had 7 bases not matched to a gene; V was cut back by 3 bases and J by 3 bases. Written as DNA, the CDR3 is TGTGCCAGCAGTTTTTTTAGGGGGCGAGACACTGAAGCTTTCTTT. It is translated as CASSFFRGRDTEAFF.

This chain links TRBV9 with TRBJ2-7, with 8 bases identical to TRBD2. Unmatched junction bases numbered 6, after V lost 0 bases and J lost 4 bases. The germline gives CDR1 SGDLS, CDR2 YYNGEE. CDR3 length equals 15 residues. The CDR3 spells CASSVGGRGEYEQYF. CDR3 DNA sequence: TGTGCCAGCAGCGTAGGGGGGCGGGGGGAATACGAGCAGTACTTC.

This clonotype was seen a few times. The chain carries TRBV29-1 and TRBJ2-2; D is unclear. The CDR3 has 11 amino acids. Germline V gene sequence: CDR1 SQVTM, CDR2 ANQGSEA. V shed 7 bases and J shed 6 bases, with 9 bases lying between them. The CDR3 bases are TGCAGCGGCCGTTCGGCCGGGGAGCTGTTTTTT. Its translation: CSGRSAGELFF.

Details on this clonotype: A much larger clone is a single base away; this may be a read error. The rearrangement joins TRBV4-1 to TRBJ2-5; 9 positions match TRBD2. Losses at the gene ends were 4 bases for V and 3 bases for J; bases not matched to a gene: 9. The CDR3 runs to 16 residues. Germline assignment: CDR1 MGHRA and CDR2 YSYEKL. CDR3 DNA sequence: TGCGCCAGCAGCCCCCACCGGGTAGCGGGGGAAGAGACCCAGTACTTC. This translates into CASSPHRVAGEETQYF.

The CDR3 is CASSYVAENYGYTF. CDR3 DNA: TGTGCCAGCAGTTACGTTGCGGAGAACTATGGCTACACCTTC. The V call is TRBV6-5, the J call TRBJ1-2; no firm D call. Germline CDR1 reads MNHEY; CDR2 reads SVGAGI. With 2 bases removed from V and 2 bases from J, the gap between germline ends came to 9 bases. The CDR3 is 14 residues long.

This CDR3 is CASSSGVRVYNEQFF. In DNA, the CDR3 is TGTGCCAGCAGCTCGGGGGTTAGGGTGTACAATGAGCAGTTCTTC. The chain joins TRBV12-3 or TRBV12-4 to TRBJ2-1, with D perhaps TRBD2 (6 bases). V was trimmed by 6 bases and J by 4 bases, leaving 16 bases between them. This CDR3 contains 15 residues.

This clonotype was picked up a small number of times. The CDR3 DNA reads as TGTGCCAGCAGCCACCTGTGGGGGGTCGCGAACACCGGGGAGCTGTTTTTT. Translating it yields CASSHLWGVANTGELFF. The J gene is TRBJ2-2, the V gene TRBV14; possible D gene TRBD2, 6 bases. V lost 3 bases and J 0 bases, leaving 14 bases between the germline ends. Germline CDR1 and CDR2: SGHDN and FVKESK. CDR3 size: 17 residues. Filled out from reference TRBV14 and TRBJ2-2, the complete variable domain reads EAGVTQFPSHSVIEKGQTVTLRCDPISGHDNLYWYRRVMGKEIKFLLHFVKESKQDESGMPNNRFLAERTGGTYSTLKVQPAELEDSGVYFCASSHLWGVANTGELFFGEGSRLTVL.

This clonotype has a handful of counts. Written as DNA, the CDR3 is TGTGCCAGTACTCCATGGGGATTGAACACCGGGGAGCTGTTTTTT. Translating it yields CASTPWGLNTGELFF. The chain joins TRBV19 to TRBJ2-2; unclear D gene. This CDR3 has 15 amino acids. Trimming stripped 7 bases from V and 1 base from J, with 13 bases between. The germline V gene has CDR1 LNHDA and CDR2 SQIVND (reference sequence).

This sequence joins TRBV11-1 and TRBJ1-2; a possible D gene is TRBD1 (5 bases). CDR1 is SGHAT, CDR2 FQDESV, per germline (reference sequence). The V gene lost 1 base and the J gene lost 4 bases, with 25 bases spanning the gap. This CDR3 spans 19 amino acids. The CDR3: CASSLGSPGLPSPGYGYTF. The DNA for the CDR3 is TGTGCCAGCAGCTTAGGGTCCCCGGGACTCCCATCCCCTGGCTATGGCTACACCTTC. The entire variable domain, with the rest obtained from reference TRBV11-1 and TRBJ1-2, is as follows: EAEVAQSPRYKITEKSQAVAFWCDPISGHATLYWYRQILGQGPELLVQFQDESVVDDSQLPKDRFSAERLKGVDSTLKIQPAELGDSAMYLCASSLGSPGLPSPGYGYTFGSGTRLTVV.

This clonotype was observed many times. This chain's CDR3 is CASRDLQSMNTEAFF. The DNA of the CDR3 is TGTGCCAGCAGAGATCTACAGTCTATGAACACTGAAGCTTTCTTT. The V and J genes are TRBV2 and TRBJ1-1, with no clear D. This CDR3 has 15 residues. V lost 6 bases and J lost 0, with 14 bases in between. CDR1 is SNHLY, CDR2 FYNNEI, per germline.